This T cell receptor beta chain derives from a study of blood T cell repertoires in COVID-19. Clones were read by immunoSEQ multiplex PCR, and TCRdb kept only the in-frame ones, dropping some. The sample has about 380,000 clones; around 85% are singletons. The CDR3 length is 14 residues. Unmatched junction bases numbered 12, after V lost 6 bases and J lost 7 bases. Germline V gene sequence: CDR1 LNHDA, CDR2 SQIVND (reference sequence). Sequenced input: peripheral blood. The source is a young woman with acute or convalescent COVID-19. The chain couples TRBV19 to TRBJ2-7; TRBD2 matches at 7 bases. CDR3 sequence: CASSKAGLEGEQYF. In DNA, the CDR3 is TGTGCCAGTAGCAAGGCCGGACTAGAAGGGGAGCAGTACTTC. The entire variable domain, with the rest obtained from reference TRBV19 and TRBJ2-7, is as follows: DGGITQSPKYLFRKEGQNVTLSCEQNLNHDAMYWYRQDPGQGLRLIYYSQIVNDFQKGDIAEGYSVSREKKESFPLTVTSAQKNPTAFYLCASSKAGLEGEQYFGPGTRLTVT.